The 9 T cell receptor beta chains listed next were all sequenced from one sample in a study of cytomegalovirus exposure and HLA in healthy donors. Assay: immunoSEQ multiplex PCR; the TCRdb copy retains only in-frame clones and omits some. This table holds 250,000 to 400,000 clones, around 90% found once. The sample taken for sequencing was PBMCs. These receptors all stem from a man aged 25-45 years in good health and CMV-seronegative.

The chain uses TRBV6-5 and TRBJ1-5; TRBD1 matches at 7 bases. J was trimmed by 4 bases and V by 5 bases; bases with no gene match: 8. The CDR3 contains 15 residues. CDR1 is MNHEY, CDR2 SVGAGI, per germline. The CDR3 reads CASSPGQVRNQPQHF. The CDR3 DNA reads TGTGCCAGCAGTCCTGGACAGGTCCGAAATCAGCCCCAGCATTTT.

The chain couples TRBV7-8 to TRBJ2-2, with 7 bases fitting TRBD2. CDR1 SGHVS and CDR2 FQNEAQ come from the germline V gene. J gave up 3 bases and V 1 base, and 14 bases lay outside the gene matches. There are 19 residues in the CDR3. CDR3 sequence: CASSLVGGSGLLDTGELFF. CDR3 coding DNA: TGTGCCAGCAGCTTAGTTGGGGGTAGCGGGTTGCTGGACACCGGGGAGCTGTTTTTT. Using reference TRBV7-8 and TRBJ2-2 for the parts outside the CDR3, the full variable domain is GAGVSQSPRYKVAKRGQDVALRCDPISGHVSLFWYQQALGQGPEFLTYFQNEAQLDKSGLPSDRFFAERPEGSVSTLKIQRTQQEDSAVYLCASSLVGGSGLLDTGELFFGEGSRLTVL.

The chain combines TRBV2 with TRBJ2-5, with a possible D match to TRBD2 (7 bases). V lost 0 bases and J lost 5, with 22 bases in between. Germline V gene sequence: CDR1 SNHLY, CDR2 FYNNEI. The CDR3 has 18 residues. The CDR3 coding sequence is TGTGCCAGCAGTGAAGCGCTTTTTGTGGGGGGGCCGTTTGAGACCCAGTACTTC. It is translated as CASSEALFVGGPFETQYF.

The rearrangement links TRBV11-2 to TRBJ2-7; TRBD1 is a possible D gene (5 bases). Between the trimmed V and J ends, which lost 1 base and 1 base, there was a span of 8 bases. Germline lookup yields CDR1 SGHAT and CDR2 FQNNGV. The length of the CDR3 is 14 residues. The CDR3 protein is CASSLVAGSYEQYF. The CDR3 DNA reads TGTGCCAGCAGCTTAGTGGCAGGGTCCTACGAGCAGTACTTC.

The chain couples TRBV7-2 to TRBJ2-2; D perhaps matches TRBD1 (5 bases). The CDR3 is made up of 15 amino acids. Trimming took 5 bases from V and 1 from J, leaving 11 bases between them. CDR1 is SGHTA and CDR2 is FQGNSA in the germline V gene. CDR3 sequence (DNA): TGTGCCAGCAGCAGGGGCAGGGAGAACACCGGGGAGCTGTTTTTT. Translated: CASSRGRENTGELFF.

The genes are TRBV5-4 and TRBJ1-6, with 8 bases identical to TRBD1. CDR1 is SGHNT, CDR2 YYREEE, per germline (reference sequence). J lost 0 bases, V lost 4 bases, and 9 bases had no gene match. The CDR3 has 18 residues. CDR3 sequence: CASSPGRDRSSYNSPLHF. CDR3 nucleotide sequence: TGTGCCAGCAGCCCGGGGCGGGACAGGAGCTCCTATAATTCACCCCTCCACTTT.

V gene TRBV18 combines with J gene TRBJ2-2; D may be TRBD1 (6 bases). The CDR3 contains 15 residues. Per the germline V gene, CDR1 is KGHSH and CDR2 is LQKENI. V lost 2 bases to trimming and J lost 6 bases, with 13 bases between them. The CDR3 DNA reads TGTGCCAGCTCACCAGACGACAGGTTAGCCGGGGAGCTGTTTTTT. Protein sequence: CASSPDDRLAGELFF.

CDR3 nucleotides: TGTGCCAGCAGCTTGGCCGATCAGGGTTCGAATGGCTACACCTTC. This codes for CASSLADQGSNGYTF. This chain connects TRBV5-5 to TRBJ1-2; D might be TRBD1 (5 bases). V dropped 0 bases and J dropped 6 bases, with 15 bases sitting between them. CDR3 size: 15 residues. Germline V gene lookup returns CDR1 SGHKS and CDR2 YYEKEE (reference sequence).

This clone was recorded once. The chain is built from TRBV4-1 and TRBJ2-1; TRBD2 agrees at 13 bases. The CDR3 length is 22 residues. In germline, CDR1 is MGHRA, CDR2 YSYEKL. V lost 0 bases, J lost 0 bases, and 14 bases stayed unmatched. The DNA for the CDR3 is TGCGCCAGCAGCCAAGAGAGAGGTAGGACTAGCGGGGGCCAGAGCTCCTACAATGAGCAGTTCTTC. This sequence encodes CASSQERGRTSGGQSSYNEQFF.